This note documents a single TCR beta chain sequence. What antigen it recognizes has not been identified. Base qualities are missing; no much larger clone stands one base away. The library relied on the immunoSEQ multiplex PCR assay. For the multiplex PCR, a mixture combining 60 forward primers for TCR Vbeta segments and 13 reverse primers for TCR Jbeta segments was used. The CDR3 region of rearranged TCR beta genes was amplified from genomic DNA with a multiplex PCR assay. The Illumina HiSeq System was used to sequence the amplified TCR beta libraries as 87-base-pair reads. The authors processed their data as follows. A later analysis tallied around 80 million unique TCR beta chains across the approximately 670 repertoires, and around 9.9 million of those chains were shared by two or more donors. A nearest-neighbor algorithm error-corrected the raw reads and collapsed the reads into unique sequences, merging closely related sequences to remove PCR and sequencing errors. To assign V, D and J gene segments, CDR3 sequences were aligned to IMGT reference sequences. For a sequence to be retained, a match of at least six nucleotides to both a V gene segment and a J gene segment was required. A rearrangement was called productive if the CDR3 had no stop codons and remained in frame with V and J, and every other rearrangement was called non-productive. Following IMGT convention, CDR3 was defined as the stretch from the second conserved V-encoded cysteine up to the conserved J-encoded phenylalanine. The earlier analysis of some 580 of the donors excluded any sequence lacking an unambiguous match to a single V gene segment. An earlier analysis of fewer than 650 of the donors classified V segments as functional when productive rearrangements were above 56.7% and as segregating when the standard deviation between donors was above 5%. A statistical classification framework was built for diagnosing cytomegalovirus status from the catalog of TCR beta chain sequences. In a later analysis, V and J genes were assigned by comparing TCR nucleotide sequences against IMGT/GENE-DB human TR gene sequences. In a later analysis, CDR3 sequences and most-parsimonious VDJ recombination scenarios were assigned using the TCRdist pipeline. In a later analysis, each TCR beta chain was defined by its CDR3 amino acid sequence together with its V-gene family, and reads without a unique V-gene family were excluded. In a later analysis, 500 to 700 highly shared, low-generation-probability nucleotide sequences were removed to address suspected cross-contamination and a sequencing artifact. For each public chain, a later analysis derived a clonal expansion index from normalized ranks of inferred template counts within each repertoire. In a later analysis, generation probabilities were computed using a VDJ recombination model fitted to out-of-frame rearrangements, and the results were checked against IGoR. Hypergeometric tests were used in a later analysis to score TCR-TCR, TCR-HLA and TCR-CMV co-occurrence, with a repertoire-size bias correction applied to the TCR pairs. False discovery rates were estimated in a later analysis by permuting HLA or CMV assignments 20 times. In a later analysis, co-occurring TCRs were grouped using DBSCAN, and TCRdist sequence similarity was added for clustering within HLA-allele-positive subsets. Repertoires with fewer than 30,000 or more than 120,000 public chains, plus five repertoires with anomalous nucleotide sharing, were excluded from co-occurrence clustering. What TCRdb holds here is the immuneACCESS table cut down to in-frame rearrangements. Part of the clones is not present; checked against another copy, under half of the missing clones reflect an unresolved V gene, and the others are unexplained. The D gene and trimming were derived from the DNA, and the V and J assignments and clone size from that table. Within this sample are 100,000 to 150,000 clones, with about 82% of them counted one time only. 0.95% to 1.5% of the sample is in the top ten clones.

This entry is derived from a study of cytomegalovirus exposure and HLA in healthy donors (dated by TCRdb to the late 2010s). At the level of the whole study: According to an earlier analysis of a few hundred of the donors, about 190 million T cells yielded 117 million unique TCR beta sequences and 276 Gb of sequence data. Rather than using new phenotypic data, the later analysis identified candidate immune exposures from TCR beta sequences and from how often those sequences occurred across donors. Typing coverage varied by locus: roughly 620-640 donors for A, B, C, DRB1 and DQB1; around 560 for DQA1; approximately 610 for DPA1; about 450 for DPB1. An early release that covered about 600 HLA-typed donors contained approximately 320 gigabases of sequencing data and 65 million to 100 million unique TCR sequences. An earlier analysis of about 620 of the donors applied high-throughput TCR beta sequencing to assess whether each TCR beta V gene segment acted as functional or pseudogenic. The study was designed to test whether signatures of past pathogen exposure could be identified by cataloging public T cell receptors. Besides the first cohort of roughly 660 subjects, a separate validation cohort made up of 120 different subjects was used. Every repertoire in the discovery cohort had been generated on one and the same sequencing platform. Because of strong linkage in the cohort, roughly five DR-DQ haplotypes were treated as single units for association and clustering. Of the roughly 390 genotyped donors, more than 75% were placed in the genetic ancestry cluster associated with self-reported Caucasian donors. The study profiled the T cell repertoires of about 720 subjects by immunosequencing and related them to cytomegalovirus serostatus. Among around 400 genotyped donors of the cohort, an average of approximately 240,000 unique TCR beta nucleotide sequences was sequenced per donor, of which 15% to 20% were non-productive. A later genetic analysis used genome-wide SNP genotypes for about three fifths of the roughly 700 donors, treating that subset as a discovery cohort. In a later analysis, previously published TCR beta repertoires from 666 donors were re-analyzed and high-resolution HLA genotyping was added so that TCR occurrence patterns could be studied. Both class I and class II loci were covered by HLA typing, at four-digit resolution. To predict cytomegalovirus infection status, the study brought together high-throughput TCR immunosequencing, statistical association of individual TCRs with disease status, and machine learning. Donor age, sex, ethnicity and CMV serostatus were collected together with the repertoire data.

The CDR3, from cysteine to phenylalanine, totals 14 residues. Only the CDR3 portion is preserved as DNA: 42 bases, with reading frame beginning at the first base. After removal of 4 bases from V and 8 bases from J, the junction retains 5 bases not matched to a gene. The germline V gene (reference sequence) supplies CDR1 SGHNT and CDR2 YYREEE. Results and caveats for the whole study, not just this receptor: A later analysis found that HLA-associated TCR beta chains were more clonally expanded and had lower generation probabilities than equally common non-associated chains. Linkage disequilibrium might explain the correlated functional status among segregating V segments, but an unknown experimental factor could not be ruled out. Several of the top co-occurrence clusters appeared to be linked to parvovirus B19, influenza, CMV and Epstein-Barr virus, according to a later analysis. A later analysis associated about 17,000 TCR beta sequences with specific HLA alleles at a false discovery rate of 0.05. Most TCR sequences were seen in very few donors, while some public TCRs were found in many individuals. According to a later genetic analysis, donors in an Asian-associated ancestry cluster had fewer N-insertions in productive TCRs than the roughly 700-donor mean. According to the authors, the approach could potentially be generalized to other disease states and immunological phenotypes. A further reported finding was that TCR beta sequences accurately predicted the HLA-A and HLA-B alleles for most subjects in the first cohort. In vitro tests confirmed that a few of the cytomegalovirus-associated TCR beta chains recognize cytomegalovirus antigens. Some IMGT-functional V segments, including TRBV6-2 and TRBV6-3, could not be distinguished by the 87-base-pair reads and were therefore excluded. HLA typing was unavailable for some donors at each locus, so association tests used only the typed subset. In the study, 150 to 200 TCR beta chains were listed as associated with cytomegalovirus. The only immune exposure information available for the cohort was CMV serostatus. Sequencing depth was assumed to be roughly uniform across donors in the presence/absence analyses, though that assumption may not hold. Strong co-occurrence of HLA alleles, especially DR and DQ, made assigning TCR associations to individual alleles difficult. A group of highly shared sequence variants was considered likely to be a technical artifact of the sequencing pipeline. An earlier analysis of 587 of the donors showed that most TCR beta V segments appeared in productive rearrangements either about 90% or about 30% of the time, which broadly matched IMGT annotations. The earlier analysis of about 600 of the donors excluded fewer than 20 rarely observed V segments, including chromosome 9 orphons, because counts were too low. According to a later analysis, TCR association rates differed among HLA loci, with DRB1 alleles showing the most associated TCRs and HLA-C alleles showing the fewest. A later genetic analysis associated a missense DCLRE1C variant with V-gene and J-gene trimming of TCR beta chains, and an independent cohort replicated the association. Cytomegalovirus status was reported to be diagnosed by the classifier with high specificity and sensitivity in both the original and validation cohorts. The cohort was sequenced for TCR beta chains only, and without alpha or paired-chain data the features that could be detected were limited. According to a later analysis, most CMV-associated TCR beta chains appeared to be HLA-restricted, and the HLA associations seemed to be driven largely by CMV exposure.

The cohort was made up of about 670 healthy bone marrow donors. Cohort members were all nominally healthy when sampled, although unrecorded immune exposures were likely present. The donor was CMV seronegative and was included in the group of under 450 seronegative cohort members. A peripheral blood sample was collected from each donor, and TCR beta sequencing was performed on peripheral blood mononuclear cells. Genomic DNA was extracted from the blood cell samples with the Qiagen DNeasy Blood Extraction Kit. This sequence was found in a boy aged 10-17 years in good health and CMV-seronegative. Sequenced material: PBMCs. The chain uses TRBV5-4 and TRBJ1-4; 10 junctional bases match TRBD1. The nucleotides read TGTGCCAGCAGCCCGACAGGGGGCAACGAAAAACTGTTTTTT. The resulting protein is CASSPTGGNEKLFF.